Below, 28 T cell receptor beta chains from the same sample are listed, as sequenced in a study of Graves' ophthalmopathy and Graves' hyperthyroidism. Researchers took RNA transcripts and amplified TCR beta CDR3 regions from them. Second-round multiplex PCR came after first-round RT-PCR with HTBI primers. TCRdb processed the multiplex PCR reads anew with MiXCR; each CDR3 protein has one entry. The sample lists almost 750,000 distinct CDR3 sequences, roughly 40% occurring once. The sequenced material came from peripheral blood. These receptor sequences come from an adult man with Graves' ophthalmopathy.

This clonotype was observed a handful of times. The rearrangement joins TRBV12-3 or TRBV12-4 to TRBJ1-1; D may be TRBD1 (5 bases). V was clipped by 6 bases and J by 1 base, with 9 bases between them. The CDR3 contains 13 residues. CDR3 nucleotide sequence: TGTGCCAGCAGCCCGGACAAGAACACTGAAGCTTTCTTT. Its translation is CASSPDKNTEAFF.

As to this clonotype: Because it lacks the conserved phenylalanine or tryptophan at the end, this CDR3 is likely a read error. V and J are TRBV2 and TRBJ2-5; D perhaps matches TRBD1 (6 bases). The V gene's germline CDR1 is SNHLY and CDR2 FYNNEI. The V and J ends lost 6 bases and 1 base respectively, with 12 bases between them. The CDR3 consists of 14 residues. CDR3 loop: CASSSGQLQETQYL. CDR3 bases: TGTGCCAGCAGCTCAGGACAGCTCCAAGAGACCCAGTACCTC.

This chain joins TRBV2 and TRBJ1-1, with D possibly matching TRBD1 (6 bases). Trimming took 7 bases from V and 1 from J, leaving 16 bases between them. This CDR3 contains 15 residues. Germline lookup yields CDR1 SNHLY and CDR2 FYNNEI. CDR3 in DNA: TGTGCCAGCAACGACCGGACAGATTGGAACACTGAAGCTTTCTTT. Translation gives CASNDRTDWNTEAFF.

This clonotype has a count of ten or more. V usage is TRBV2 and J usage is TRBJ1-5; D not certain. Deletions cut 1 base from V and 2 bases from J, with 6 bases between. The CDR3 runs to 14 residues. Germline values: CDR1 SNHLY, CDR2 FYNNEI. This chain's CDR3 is CASSEVERNQPQHF. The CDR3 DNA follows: TGTGCCAGCAGTGAAGTGGAGCGCAATCAGCCCCAGCATTTT.

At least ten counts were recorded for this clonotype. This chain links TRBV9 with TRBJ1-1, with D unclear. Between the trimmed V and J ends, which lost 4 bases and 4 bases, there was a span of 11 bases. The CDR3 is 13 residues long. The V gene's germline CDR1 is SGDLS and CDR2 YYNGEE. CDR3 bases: TGTGCCAGCAGCTCGACGATGGCCACTGAAGCTTTCTTT. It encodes CASSSTMATEAFF. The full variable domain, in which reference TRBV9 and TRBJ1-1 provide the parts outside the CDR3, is DSGVTQTPKHLITATGQRVTLRCSPRSGDLSVYWYQQSLDQGLQFLIQYYNGEERAKGNILERFSAQQFPDLHSELNLSSLELGDSALYFCASSSTMATEAFFGQGTRLTVV.

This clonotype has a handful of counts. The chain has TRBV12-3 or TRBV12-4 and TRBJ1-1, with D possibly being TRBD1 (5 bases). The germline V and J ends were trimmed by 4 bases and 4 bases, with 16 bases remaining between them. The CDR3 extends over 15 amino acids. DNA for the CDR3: TGTGCCAGCAGTTCGATGACGGGGGTGAGCACTGAAGCTTTCTTT. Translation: CASSSMTGVSTEAFF.

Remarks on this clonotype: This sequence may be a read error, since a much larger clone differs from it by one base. CDR3: CASSLTTSPSYEQYF. The CDR3 nucleotides are TGTGCCAGCAGCTTAACAACTAGCCCTTCCTACGAGCAGTACTTC. V and J are TRBV11-1 and TRBJ2-7, with D possibly matching TRBD2 (6 bases). The CDR3 consists of 15 residues. Germline-derived CDR1 and CDR2 are SGHAT and FQDESV (reference sequence). The V and J ends lost 2 bases and 1 base respectively, with 12 bases between them. The full variable domain, with the rest looked up from reference TRBV11-1 and TRBJ2-7, is EAEVAQSPRYKITEKSQAVAFWCDPISGHATLYWYRQILGQGPELLVQFQDESVVDDSQLPKDRFSAERLKGVDSTLKIQPAELGDSAMYLCASSLTTSPSYEQYFGPGTRLTVT.

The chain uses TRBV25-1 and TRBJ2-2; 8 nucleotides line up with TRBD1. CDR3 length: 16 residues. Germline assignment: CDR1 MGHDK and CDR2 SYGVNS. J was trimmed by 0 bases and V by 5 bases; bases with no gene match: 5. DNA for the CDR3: TGTGCCAGCAGTTTATGGGGACAGGCGAACACCGGGGAGCTGTTTTTT. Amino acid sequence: CASSLWGQANTGELFF. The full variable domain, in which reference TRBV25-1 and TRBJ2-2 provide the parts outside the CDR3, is EADIYQTPRYLVIGTGKKITLECSQTMGHDKMYWYQQDPGMELHLIHYSYGVNSTEKGDLSSESTVSRIRTEHFPLTLESARPSHTSQYLCASSLWGQANTGELFFGEGSRLTVL.

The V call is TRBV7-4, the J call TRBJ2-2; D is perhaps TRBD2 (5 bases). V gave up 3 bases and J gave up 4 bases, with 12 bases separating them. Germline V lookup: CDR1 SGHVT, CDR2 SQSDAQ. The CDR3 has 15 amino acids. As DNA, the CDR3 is TGTGCCAGCAGCTTCCGGGGTCGGGTCACCGGGGAGCTGTTTTTT. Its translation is CASSFRGRVTGELFF.

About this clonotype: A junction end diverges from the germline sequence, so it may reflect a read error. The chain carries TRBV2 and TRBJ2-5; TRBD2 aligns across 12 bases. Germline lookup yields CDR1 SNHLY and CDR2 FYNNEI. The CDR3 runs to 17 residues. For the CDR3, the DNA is TGTGCCACCAGTGATTCGAGGGGACTAGCGGGTCAAGAGACCCAGTACTTC. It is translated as CATSDSRGLAGQETQYF.

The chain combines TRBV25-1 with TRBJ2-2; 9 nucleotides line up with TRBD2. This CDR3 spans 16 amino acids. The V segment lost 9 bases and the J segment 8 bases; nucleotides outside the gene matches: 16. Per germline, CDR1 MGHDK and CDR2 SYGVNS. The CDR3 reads CASSIVPGLAPGELFF. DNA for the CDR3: TGTGCCAGTAGTATAGTCCCGGGACTAGCTCCGGGGGAGCTGTTTTTT.

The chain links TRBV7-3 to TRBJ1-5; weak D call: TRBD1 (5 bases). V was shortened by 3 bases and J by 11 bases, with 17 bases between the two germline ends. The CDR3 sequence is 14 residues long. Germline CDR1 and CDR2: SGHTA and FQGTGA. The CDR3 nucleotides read TGTGCCAGCAGCTTGGGACTTTTAGAAGAGACCCAGCATTTT. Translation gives CASSLGLLEETQHF.

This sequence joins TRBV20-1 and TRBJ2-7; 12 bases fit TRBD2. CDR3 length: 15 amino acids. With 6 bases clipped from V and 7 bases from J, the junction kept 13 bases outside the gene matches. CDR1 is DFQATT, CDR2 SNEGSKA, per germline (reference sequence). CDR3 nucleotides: TGCAGTGCCGCAGGAGGACTAGCGGGAAGTAAAGAGCAGTACTTC. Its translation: CSAAGGLAGSKEQYF.

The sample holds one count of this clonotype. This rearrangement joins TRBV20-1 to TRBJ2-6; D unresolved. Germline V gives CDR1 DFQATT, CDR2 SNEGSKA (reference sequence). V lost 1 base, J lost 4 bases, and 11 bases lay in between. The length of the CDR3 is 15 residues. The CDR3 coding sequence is TGCAGTGCTAGAGGGGGTTTGCAGGGGGCCAACGTCCTGACTTTC. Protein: CSARGGLQGANVLTF.

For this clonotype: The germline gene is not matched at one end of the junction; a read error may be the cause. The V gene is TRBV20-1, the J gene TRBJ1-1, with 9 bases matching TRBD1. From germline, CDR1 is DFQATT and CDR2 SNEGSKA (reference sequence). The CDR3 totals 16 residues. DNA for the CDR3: TGCAATGCTAGAGATTCGGGGACAGGGATGAACACTGAAGCTTTCTTT. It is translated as CNARDSGTGMNTEAFF.

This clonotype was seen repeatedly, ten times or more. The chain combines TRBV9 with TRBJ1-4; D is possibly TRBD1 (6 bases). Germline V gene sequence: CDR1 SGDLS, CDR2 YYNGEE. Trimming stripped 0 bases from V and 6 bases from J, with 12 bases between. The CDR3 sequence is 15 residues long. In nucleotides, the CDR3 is TGTGCCAGCAGCGTAGCGGGGGCCATTGATGAAAAACTGTTTTTT. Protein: CASSVAGAIDEKLFF. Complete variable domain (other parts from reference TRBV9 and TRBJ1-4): DSGVTQTPKHLITATGQRVTLRCSPRSGDLSVYWYQQSLDQGLQFLIQYYNGEERAKGNILERFSAQQFPDLHSELNLSSLELGDSALYFCASSVAGAIDEKLFFGSGTQLSVL.

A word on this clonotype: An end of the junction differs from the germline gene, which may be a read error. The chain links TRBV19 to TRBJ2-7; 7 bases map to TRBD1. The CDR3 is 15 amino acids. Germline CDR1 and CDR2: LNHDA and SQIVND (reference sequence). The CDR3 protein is CASSINEGASYKQYF. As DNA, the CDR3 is TGTGCCAGTAGTATAAACGAGGGGGCATCCTACAAGCAGTACTTC.

CDR3 nucleotides: TGTGCCAGCAGCAACAGGGGCCCCTACGAGCAGTACTTC. Amino acids: CASSNRGPYEQYF. The chain recombines TRBV10-3 with TRBJ2-7; 7 nucleotides agree with TRBD1. The germline V gene has CDR1 ENHRY and CDR2 SYGVKD. The CDR3 length is 13 residues. J was trimmed by 2 bases and V by 10 bases; bases with no gene match: 8.

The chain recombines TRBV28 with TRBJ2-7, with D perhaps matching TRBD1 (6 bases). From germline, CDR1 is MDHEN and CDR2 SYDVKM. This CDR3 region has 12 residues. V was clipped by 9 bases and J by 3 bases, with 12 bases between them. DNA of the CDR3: TGTGCCAGTGCCGGGACAAACTACGAGCAGTACTTC. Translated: CASAGTNYEQYF. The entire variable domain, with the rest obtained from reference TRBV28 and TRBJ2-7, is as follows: DVKVTQSSRYLVKRTGEKVFLECVQDMDHENMFWYRQDPGLGLRLIYFSYDVKMKEKGDIPEGYSVSREKKERFSLILESASTNQTSMYLCASAGTNYEQYFGPGTRLTVT.

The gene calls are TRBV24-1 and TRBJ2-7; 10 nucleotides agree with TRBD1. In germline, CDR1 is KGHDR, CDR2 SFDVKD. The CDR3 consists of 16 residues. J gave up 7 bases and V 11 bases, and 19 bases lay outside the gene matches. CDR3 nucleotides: TGTGCCAGCAGGACCCGCCCGGGACAGGGGATGGGAGAGCAGTACTTC. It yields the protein CASRTRPGQGMGEQYF.

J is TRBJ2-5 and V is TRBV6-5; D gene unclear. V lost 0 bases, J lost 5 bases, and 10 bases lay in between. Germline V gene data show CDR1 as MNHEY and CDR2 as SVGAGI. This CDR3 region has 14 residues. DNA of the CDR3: TGTGCCAGCAGTTACTCTTTCAGCAGGGAGACCCAGTACTTC. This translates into CASSYSFSRETQYF.

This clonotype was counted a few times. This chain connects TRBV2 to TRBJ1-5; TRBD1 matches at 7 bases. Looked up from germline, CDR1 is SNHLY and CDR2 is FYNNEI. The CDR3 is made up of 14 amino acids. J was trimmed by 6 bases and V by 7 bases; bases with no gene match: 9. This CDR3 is CASTTDREIQPQHF. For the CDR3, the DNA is TGTGCCAGCACTACCGACAGGGAGATTCAGCCCCAGCATTTT.

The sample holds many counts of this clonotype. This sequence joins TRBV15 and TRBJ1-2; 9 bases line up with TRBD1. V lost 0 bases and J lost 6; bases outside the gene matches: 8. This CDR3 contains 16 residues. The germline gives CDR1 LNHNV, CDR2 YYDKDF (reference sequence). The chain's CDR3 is CATSRELDRGFDGYTF. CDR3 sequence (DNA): TGTGCCACCAGCAGAGAACTGGACAGGGGTTTTGATGGCTACACCTTC. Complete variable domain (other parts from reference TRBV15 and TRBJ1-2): DAMVIQNPRYQVTQFGKPVTLSCSQTLNHNVMYWYQQKSSQAPKLLFHYYDKDFNNEADTPDNFQSRRPNTSFCFLDIRSPGLGDTAMYLCATSRELDRGFDGYTFGSGTRLTVV.

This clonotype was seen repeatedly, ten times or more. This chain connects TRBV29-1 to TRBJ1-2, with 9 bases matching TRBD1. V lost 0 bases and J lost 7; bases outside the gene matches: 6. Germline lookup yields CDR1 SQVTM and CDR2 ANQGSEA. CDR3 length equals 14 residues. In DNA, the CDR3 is TGCAGCGTTGAAGAACAGGGGGCGATGAGTGGCTACACCTTC. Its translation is CSVEEQGAMSGYTF.

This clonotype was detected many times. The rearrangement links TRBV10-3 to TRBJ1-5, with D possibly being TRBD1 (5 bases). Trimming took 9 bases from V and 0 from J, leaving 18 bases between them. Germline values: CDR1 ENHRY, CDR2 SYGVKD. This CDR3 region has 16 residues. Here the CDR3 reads CAISRDRHYSNQPQHF. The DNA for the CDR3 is TGTGCCATAAGCAGAGACAGACACTATAGCAATCAGCCCCAGCATTTT.

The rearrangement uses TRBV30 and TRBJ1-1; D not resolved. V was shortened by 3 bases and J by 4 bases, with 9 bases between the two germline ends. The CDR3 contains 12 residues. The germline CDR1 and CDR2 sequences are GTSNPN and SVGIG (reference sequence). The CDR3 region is CAWRPGLTEAFF. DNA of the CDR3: TGTGCCTGGAGACCAGGACTCACTGAAGCTTTCTTT.

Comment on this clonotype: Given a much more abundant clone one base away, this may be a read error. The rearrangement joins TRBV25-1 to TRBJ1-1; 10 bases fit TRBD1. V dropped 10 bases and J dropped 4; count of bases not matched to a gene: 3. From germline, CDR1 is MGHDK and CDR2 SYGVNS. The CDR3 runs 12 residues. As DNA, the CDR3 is TGTGCCACGGGACAGGGGAGCACTGAAGCTTTCTTT. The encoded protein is CATGQGSTEAFF.

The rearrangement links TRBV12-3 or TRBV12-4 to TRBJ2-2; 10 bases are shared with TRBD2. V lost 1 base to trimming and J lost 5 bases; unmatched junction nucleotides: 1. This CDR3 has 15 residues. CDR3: CASSLELAGTGELFF. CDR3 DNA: TGTGCCAGCAGTTTAGAACTAGCGGGGACCGGGGAGCTGTTTTTT.